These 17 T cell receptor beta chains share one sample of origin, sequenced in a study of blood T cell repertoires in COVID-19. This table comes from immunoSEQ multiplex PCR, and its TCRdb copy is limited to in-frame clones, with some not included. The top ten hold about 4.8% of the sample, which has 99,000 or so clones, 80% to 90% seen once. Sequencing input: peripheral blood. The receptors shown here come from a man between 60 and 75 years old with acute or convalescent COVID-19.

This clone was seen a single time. In DNA form, the CDR3 reads TGTGCCAGCAGCGCCCGGGGCGGGAGGGAAGCTGATACGCAGTATTTT. Its protein product is CASSARGGREADTQYF. The chain uses TRBV9 and TRBJ2-3; 9 bases align to TRBD2. Germline values: CDR1 SGDLS, CDR2 YYNGEE. The J segment lost 6 bases and the V segment lost 3 bases, leaving 11 bases of the junction unmatched. CDR3 size: 16 residues.

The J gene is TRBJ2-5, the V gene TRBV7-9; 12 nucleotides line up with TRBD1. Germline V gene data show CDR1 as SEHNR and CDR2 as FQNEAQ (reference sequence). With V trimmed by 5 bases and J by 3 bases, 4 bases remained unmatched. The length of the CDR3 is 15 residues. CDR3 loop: CASSPGTGGEETQYF. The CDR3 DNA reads TGTGCCAGCAGCCCCGGGACAGGGGGCGAAGAGACCCAGTACTTC.

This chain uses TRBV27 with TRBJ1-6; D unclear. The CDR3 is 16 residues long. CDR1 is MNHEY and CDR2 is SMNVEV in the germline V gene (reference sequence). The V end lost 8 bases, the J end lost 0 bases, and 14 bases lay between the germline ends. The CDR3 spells CASRRREGSYNSPLHF. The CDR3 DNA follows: TGTGCCAGCCGACGAAGAGAGGGCTCCTATAATTCACCCCTCCACTTT.

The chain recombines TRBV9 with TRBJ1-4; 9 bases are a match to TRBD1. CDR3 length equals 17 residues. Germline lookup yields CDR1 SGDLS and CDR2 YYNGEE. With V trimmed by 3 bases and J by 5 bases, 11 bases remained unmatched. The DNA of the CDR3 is TGTGCCAGCAGCGCGGGACAGGGAAATTCAGTCAATGAAAAACTGTTTTTT. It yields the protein CASSAGQGNSVNEKLFF.

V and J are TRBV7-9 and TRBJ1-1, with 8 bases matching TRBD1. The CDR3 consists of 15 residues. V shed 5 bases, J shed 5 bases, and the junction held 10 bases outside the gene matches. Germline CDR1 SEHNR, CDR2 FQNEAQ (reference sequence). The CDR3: CASSPGQGGRTEAFF. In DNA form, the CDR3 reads TGTGCCAGCAGCCCCGGACAGGGAGGAAGGACTGAAGCTTTCTTT.

The CDR3 protein is CASSPANRGGDNEQFF. CDR3 DNA sequence: TGTGCCAGCTCACCAGCGAACCGGGGTGGGGACAATGAGCAGTTCTTC. The chain uses TRBV18 and TRBJ2-1; the D gene is possibly TRBD2 (5 bases). The CDR3 is 16 residues long. Germline CDR1 and CDR2: KGHSH and LQKENI. Trimming stripped 2 bases from V and 5 bases from J, with 16 bases between.

The CDR3 here is CASSETATNEKLFF. The CDR3 DNA sequence: TGTGCCAGCAGTGAAACAGCAACTAATGAAAAACTGTTTTTT. V gene TRBV6-1 combines with J gene TRBJ1-4; no definite D call. This CDR3 is built from 14 residues. Germline V gene data show CDR1 as MNHNS and CDR2 as SASEGT. Trimming stripped 2 bases from V and 0 bases from J, with 4 bases between.

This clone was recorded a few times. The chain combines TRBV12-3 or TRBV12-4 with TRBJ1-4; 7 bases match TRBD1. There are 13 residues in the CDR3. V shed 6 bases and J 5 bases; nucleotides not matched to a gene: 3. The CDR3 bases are TGTGCCAGCAGAGACAGGGCAAATGAAAAACTGTTTTTT. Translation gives CASRDRANEKLFF.

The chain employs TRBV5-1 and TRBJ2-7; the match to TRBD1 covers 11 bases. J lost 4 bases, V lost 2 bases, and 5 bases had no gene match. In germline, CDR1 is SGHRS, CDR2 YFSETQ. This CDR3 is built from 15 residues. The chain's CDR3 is CASSFEDRGLYEQYF. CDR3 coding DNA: TGCGCCAGCAGCTTCGAGGACAGGGGGCTGTACGAGCAGTACTTC.

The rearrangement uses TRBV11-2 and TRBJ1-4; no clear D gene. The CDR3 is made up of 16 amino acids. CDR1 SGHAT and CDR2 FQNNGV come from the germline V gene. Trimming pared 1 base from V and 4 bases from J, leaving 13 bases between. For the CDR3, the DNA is TGTGCCAGCAGCTTAGGCACCTCGCCGGGTAATGAAAAACTGTTTTTT. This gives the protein CASSLGTSPGNEKLFF.

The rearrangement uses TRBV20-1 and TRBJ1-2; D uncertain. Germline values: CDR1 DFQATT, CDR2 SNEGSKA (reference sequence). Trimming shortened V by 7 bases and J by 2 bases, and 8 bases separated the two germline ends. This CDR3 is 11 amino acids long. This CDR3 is CSVSVNYGYTF. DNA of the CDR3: TGCAGTGTATCGGTAAACTATGGCTACACCTTC.

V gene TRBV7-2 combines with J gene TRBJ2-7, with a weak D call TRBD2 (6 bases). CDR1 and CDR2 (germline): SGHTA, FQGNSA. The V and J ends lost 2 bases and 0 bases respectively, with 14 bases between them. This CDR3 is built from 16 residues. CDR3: CASSLITSHPSYEQYF. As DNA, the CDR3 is TGTGCCAGCAGCTTAATCACTAGCCACCCCTCCTACGAGCAGTACTTC.

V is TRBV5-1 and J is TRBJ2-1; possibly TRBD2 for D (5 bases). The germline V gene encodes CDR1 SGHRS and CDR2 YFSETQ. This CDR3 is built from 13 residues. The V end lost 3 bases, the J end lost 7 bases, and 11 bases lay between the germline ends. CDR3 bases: TGCGCCAGCAGCTCGGGGTATGGGAATGAGCAGTTCTTC. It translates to CASSSGYGNEQFF.

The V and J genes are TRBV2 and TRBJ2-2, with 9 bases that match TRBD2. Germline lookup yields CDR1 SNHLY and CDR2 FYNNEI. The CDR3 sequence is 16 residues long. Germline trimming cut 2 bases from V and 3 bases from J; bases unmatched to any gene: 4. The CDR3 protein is CASSEWTSEHTGELFF. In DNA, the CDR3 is TGTGCCAGCAGTGAATGGACTAGCGAACACACCGGGGAGCTGTTTTTT.

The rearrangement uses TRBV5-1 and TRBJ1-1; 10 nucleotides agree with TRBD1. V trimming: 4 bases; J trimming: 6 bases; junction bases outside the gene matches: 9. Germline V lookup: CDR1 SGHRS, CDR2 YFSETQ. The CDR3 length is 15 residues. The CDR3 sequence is CASSVTAGTGAEAFF. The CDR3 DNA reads TGCGCCAGCAGCGTTACCGCCGGGACAGGGGCTGAAGCTTTCTTT.

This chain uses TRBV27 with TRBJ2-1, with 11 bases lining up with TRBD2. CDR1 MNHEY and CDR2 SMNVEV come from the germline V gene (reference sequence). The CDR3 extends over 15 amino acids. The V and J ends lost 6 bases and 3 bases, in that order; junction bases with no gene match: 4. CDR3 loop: CASRTSGNFYNEQFF. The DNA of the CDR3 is TGTGCCAGCAGGACTAGCGGGAATTTCTACAATGAGCAGTTCTTC.

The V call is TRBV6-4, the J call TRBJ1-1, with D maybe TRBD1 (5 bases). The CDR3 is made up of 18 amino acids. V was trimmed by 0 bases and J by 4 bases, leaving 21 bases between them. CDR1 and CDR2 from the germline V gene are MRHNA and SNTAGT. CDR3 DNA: TGTGCCAGCAGTGACTCGGTGGTTTTGGAGGGGACGACCACTGAAGCTTTCTTT. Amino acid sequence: CASSDSVVLEGTTTEAFF.